This T cell receptor beta chain was recovered during a study of shared clonotypes between healthy human individuals. Broader study findings: Compared with memory subsets, naive subsets generally had larger estimated richness. Generation probabilities of non-shared clonotypes were lower (relative to those shared by all four donors).

TCRdb keeps only in-frame clones here, not all; method: immunoSEQ multiplex PCR. This sample has approximately 2,000,000 clones, with around 95% found just once. Turning to this clone: As yet, its antigen is unknown. The same CDR3 arises from other DNA sequences in this sample as well.

J gave up 4 bases and V 4 bases, and 4 bases lay outside the gene matches. The CDR3 consists of 14 residues. Germline CDR1 SQVTM, CDR2 ANQGSEA. CD45RO negativity and positive selection for CCR7 defined naive CD8 cells, a population that excluded terminally differentiated effector memory CD45RA+ cells. There were no recent acute infections or vaccinations among the donors, who were healthy HIV-negative adults. Sequenced sample: naive CD8+ T cells from PBMCs. This TCR was sampled from a man aged 18 to 30 in good health. Some clones in this sample may be carry-over from other donors' samples. This rearrangement joins TRBV29-1 to TRBJ2-1, with TRBD2 identical over 10 bases. This chain's CDR3 is CSVVLLAGYNEQFF. In nucleotides, the CDR3 is TGCAGCGTTGTGTTACTAGCGGGGTACAATGAGCAGTTCTTC.